Following are 32 T cell receptor beta chains from one sample sequenced in a study of cytomegalovirus exposure and HLA in healthy donors. The assay was immunoSEQ multiplex PCR, and TCRdb's table has in-frame clones only and misses some. The sample holds about 130,000 clones, approximately 95% seen once. The source material was PBMCs. The receptors originated from a man in his late teens or twenties in good health and CMV-seronegative.

This clone was detected once. This chain connects TRBV19 to TRBJ2-7, with 9 bases identical to TRBD1. This CDR3 is built from 12 residues. Germline V lookup: CDR1 LNHDA, CDR2 SQIVND (reference sequence). J gave up 6 bases and V 10 bases, and 7 bases lay outside the gene matches. In nucleotides, the CDR3 is TGTGCCACTGGGACAGGGACATCCGAGCAGTACTTC. It encodes CATGTGTSEQYF.

This chain connects TRBV7-9 to TRBJ2-1, with 9 nucleotides matching TRBD1. CDR1 is SEHNR and CDR2 is FQNEAQ in the germline V gene (reference sequence). This CDR3 spans 18 amino acids. Losses at the gene ends were 0 bases for V and 7 bases for J; bases not matched to a gene: 13. The CDR3 spells CASSLALVGGTGLNEQFF. Here the CDR3 DNA reads TGTGCCAGCAGCTTAGCGTTGGTGGGCGGGACAGGGCTAAATGAGCAGTTCTTC.

The chain links TRBV29-1 to TRBJ2-7; 10 bases map to TRBD2. With V trimmed by 6 bases and J by 4 bases, 9 bases remained unmatched. Germline V gives CDR1 SQVTM, CDR2 ANQGSEA. This CDR3 has 14 residues. For the CDR3, the DNA is TGCAGCGTAACCGGGACTAGCGCCGCGTACGAGCAGTACTTC. This translates into CSVTGTSAAYEQYF.

CDR3 bases: TGTGCCAGCAGTGCCCTAGCGGACTACAATGAGCAGTTCTTC. Its translation is CASSALADYNEQFF. The V gene is TRBV7-9, the J gene TRBJ2-1; 7 bases align to TRBD2. Trimming removed 6 bases from V and 3 bases from J; junction bases left unmatched: 5. Germline V gives CDR1 SEHNR, CDR2 FQNEAQ (reference sequence). This CDR3 region has 14 residues.

V usage is TRBV7-9 and J usage is TRBJ2-7; 7 bases are a match to TRBD1. There are 13 residues in the CDR3. Germline CDR1 is SEHNR and CDR2 is FQNEAQ (reference sequence). V gave up 5 bases and J gave up 3 bases; unmatched junction bases: 4. This CDR3 is CASSVGTVYEQYF. The CDR3 nucleotides are TGTGCCAGCAGCGTGGGGACAGTCTACGAGCAGTACTTC. Drawing the rest from reference TRBV7-9 and TRBJ2-7, the complete variable domain is DTGVSQNPRHKITKRGQNVTFRCDPISEHNRLYWYRQTLGQGPEFLTYFQNEAQLEKSRLLSDRFSAERPKGSFSTLEIQRTEQGDSAMYLCASSVGTVYEQYFGPGTRLTVT.

V gene TRBV28 combines with J gene TRBJ2-1; maybe TRBD2 (6 bases). The length of the CDR3 is 13 residues. CDR1 and CDR2 from the germline V gene are MDHEN and SYDVKM. The ends were cut back, 7 bases at V and 8 bases at J, with 15 bases in the middle. The CDR3 DNA is TGTGCCAGCACCCCTGGGGGGTTTCATGAGCAGTTCTTC. This translates into CASTPGGFHEQFF.

This CDR3 reads CASSLRAGIGTGELFF. The DNA of the CDR3 is TGTGCCAGCAGCCTAAGGGCAGGGATAGGCACCGGGGAGCTGTTTTTT. V gene TRBV4-2 combines with J gene TRBJ2-2, with a tentative D call TRBD1 (5 bases). Per the germline V gene, CDR1 is LGHNA and CDR2 is YNFKEQ. The CDR3 sequence is 16 residues long. With 4 bases removed from V and 4 bases from J, the gap between germline ends came to 16 bases.

A remark on this clone: Within the sample, other DNA sequences also encode this same CDR3. V is TRBV7-9 and J is TRBJ2-7; D is unclear. Germline CDR1 reads SEHNR; CDR2 reads FQNEAQ (reference sequence). There are 11 residues in the CDR3. With 5 bases removed from V and 3 bases from J, the gap between germline ends came to 5 bases. CDR3 amino acids: CASSPGYEQYF. CDR3 sequence (DNA): TGTGCCAGCAGCCCGGGCTACGAGCAGTACTTC.

In its sample, this clone was seen a few times. The V call is TRBV27, the J call TRBJ2-2; D ambiguous. V lost 3 bases and J lost 5, with 7 bases in between. From germline, CDR1 is MNHEY and CDR2 SMNVEV (reference sequence). The CDR3 loop spans 13 amino acids. The CDR3 DNA reads as TGTGCCAGCAGTTTCATACTAACCGGGGAGCTGTTTTTT. It is translated as CASSFILTGELFF.

This chain connects TRBV5-6 to TRBJ2-7, with 10 bases that match TRBD2. The CDR3 length is 16 residues. Germline V lookup: CDR1 SGHDT, CDR2 YYEEEE. V was pared by 0 bases and J by 2 bases, with 5 bases of the junction left unmatched. CDR3 in amino acids: CASSLAGLAGAYEQYF. The CDR3 DNA follows: TGTGCCAGCAGCTTGGCCGGGCTAGCGGGAGCCTACGAGCAGTACTTC.

The chain uses TRBV14 and TRBJ2-7; no clear D gene. This CDR3 is 12 amino acids long. Germline values: CDR1 SGHDN, CDR2 FVKESK. The V end lost 0 bases, the J end lost 3 bases, and 3 bases lay between the germline ends. In DNA, the CDR3 is TGTGCCAGCAGCCAAGACAGCTACGAGCAGTACTTC. Protein sequence: CASSQDSYEQYF.

The chain couples TRBV5-4 to TRBJ1-1, with D possibly TRBD1 on 6 matching bases. Looked up from germline, CDR1 is SGHNT and CDR2 is YYREEE (reference sequence). The CDR3 has 12 amino acids. This CDR3 is CANIKEGGEAFF. CDR3 bases: TGTGCGAACATAAAGGAAGGGGGTGAAGCTTTCTTT.

CDR3 DNA: TGTGCCAGCAGCCGCCGGGACGGACTAAATGAGCAGTACTTC. It codes for CASSRRDGLNEQYF. This chain uses TRBV7-2 with TRBJ2-7; perhaps TRBD2 as D (6 bases). Germline V gene sequence: CDR1 SGHTA, CDR2 FQGNSA. This CDR3 is built from 14 residues. V lost 5 bases and J lost 7, with 18 bases in between.

The chain is built from TRBV7-9 and TRBJ1-2; TRBD1 aligns across 8 bases. V was pared by 0 bases and J by 5 bases, with 2 bases of the junction left unmatched. The CDR3 length is 14 residues. Germline CDR1 and CDR2: SEHNR and FQNEAQ (reference sequence). The CDR3 bases are TGTGCCAGCAGCTTAGCGGGGACAGGATATGGCTACACCTTC. Encoded protein: CASSLAGTGYGYTF. The entire variable domain, with the rest obtained from reference TRBV7-9 and TRBJ1-2, is as follows: DTGVSQNPRHKITKRGQNVTFRCDPISEHNRLYWYRQTLGQGPEFLTYFQNEAQLEKSRLLSDRFSAERPKGSFSTLEIQRTEQGDSAMYLCASSLAGTGYGYTFGSGTRLTVV.

Of note for this clone: At one end the junction does not follow the germline gene, possibly because of a read error. The J gene is TRBJ2-5, the V gene TRBV13, with D possibly being TRBD2 (5 bases). The CDR3 runs 13 residues. Germline CDR1 reads PRHDT; CDR2 reads FYEKMQ (reference sequence). CDR3 sequence (DNA): TGTGCCAGCAGCTGGACTCCCCGAGAGGCCCAGTACTTC. This encodes CASSWTPREAQYF.

The V and J genes are TRBV7-6 and TRBJ2-5; 9 bases are a match to TRBD2. The germline V gene has CDR1 SGHVS and CDR2 FNYEAQ. Germline trimming cut 8 bases from V and 4 bases from J; bases unmatched to any gene: 5. The CDR3 spans 13 residues. CDR3 amino acids: CASGRAGGETQYF. DNA for the CDR3: TGTGCCAGCGGCAGAGCGGGAGGAGAGACCCAGTACTTC.

The chain carries TRBV5-1 and TRBJ2-3; 7 bases are shared with TRBD1. CDR1 SGHRS and CDR2 YFSETQ come from the germline V gene. The CDR3 is 15 residues long. The V gene end was trimmed by 4 bases and the J gene end by 4 bases; junction bases not matched to a gene: 9. The CDR3 DNA is TGCGCCAGCAGCAGCACAGGGGCTAGGGCAGATACGCAGTATTTT. It translates to CASSSTGARADTQYF.

The chain joins TRBV6-6 to TRBJ2-1, with 8 bases lining up with TRBD1. CDR3 length equals 13 residues. The J segment lost 9 bases and the V segment lost 3 bases, leaving 4 bases of the junction unmatched. The germline V gene encodes CDR1 MNHNY and CDR2 SVGAGI (reference sequence). The CDR3 sequence is CASSYQGAVEQFF. DNA of the CDR3: TGTGCCAGCAGTTATCAGGGGGCCGTTGAGCAGTTCTTC.

This chain joins TRBV7-3 and TRBJ1-1, with 9 positions matching TRBD1. The V gene end was trimmed by 5 bases and the J gene end by 1 base; junction bases not matched to a gene: 8. The CDR3 runs to 16 residues. The V gene's germline CDR1 is SGHTA and CDR2 FQGTGA. CDR3 residues: CASSRTGDLRNTEAFF. The CDR3 DNA is TGTGCCAGCAGCCGGACAGGGGATCTACGGAACACTGAAGCTTTCTTT.

The rearrangement links TRBV7-6 to TRBJ2-7; 7 nucleotides agree with TRBD2. Germline V lookup: CDR1 SGHVS, CDR2 FNYEAQ. The ends lost 4 bases at V and 2 bases at J; junction bases unmatched: 2. The CDR3 is 13 residues long. CDR3 in amino acids: CASSSGTTYEQYF. The CDR3, as DNA: TGTGCCAGCAGCTCCGGGACTACCTACGAGCAGTACTTC.

The V and J genes are TRBV6-6 and TRBJ1-2; D gene ambiguous. V was pared by 0 bases and J by 3 bases, with 14 bases between. The CDR3 runs 16 residues. Per the germline V gene, CDR1 is MNHNY and CDR2 is SVGAGI (reference sequence). CDR3 residues: CASSYSGRGVYYGYTF. Here the CDR3 DNA reads TGTGCCAGCAGTTACTCAGGTCGGGGAGTGTACTATGGCTACACCTTC.

V is TRBV4-3 and J is TRBJ1-2; 10 bases map to TRBD1. With 1 base clipped from V and 8 bases from J, the junction kept 7 bases outside the gene matches. The CDR3 runs to 15 residues. Germline V gene sequence: CDR1 LGHNA, CDR2 YSLEER. The CDR3 protein is CASSQGRDRGLGYTF. The CDR3 nucleotides read TGCGCCAGCAGCCAAGGACGGGACAGGGGTCTGGGCTACACCTTC.

The rearrangement links TRBV4-2 to TRBJ2-7, with 8 positions matching TRBD2. This CDR3 has 16 amino acids. Germline loops: CDR1 LGHNA, CDR2 YNFKEQ. After removal of 3 bases from V and 0 bases from J, the junction contained 7 bases not matched to a gene. The chain's CDR3 is CASSHGSGGSSYEQYF. In DNA, the CDR3 is TGTGCCAGCAGCCACGGATCGGGAGGGAGCTCCTACGAGCAGTACTTC.

The chain couples TRBV7-3 to TRBJ1-2; 8 nucleotides align to TRBD1. CDR1 and CDR2 from the germline V gene are SGHTA and FQGTGA. The CDR3 covers 14 residues. V was pared by 4 bases and J by 4 bases, with 5 bases of the junction left unmatched. CDR3 DNA sequence: TGTGCCAGCAGCTCGACAGGGGTGGTCTATGGCTACACCTTC. Residues: CASSSTGVVYGYTF.

The V gene is TRBV18, the J gene TRBJ1-3, with D maybe TRBD1 (5 bases). This CDR3 has 13 amino acids. V lost 7 bases to trimming and J lost 4 bases, with 11 bases between them. Looked up from germline, CDR1 is KGHSH and CDR2 is LQKENI. CDR3 nucleotides: TGTGCCAGCTTTCGGGACTTGGGAAACACCATATATTTT. Protein product: CASFRDLGNTIYF.

The V gene is TRBV19, the J gene TRBJ1-1; D is possibly TRBD1 (6 bases). This CDR3 is built from 14 residues. Germline values: CDR1 LNHDA, CDR2 SQIVND (reference sequence). Trimming left V 4 bases short and J 2 bases short, with 11 bases between. CDR3 region: CASSTRTVNTEAFF. In nucleotides, the CDR3 is TGTGCCAGTAGTACTCGGACAGTCAACACTGAAGCTTTCTTT.

The chain employs TRBV7-3 and TRBJ2-1, with D perhaps TRBD2 (6 bases). Germline assignment: CDR1 SGHTA and CDR2 FQGTGA. Trimming left V 5 bases short and J 2 bases short, with 13 bases between. CDR3 length equals 15 residues. CDR3 protein: CASSRDSQPYNEQFF. CDR3 coding DNA: TGTGCCAGCAGCCGGGACTCTCAGCCCTACAATGAGCAGTTCTTC.

V is TRBV7-3 and J is TRBJ2-3; a weak D match, TRBD2 (6 bases). The CDR3 totals 14 residues. Germline CDR1 SGHTA, CDR2 FQGTGA. Trimming stripped 5 bases from V and 2 bases from J, with 11 bases between. CDR3 sequence: CASSTGLTTDTQYF. DNA of the CDR3: TGTGCCAGCAGCACGGGACTCACCACAGATACGCAGTATTTT.

This clone was seen a handful of times. The chain joins TRBV11-3 to TRBJ2-2; 9 nucleotides match TRBD2. V dropped 3 bases and J dropped 4; count of bases not matched to a gene: 3. CDR1 and CDR2 from the germline V gene are SGHNT and YENEEA. CDR3 size: 15 residues. The CDR3 DNA reads as TGTGCCAGCAGCTTTGGAGCGGGAGGCACCGGGGAGCTGTTTTTT. Amino acid sequence: CASSFGAGGTGELFF. The complete variable domain, with remaining parts taken from reference TRBV11-3 and TRBJ2-2, reads EAGVVQSPRYKIIEKKQPVAFWCNPISGHNTLYWYLQNLGQGPELLIRYENEEAVDDSQLPKDRFSAERLKGVDSTLKIQPAELGDSAVYLCASSFGAGGTGELFFGEGSRLTVL.

The chain employs TRBV4-1 and TRBJ2-1; D is possibly TRBD2 (5 bases). Germline V gene data show CDR1 as MGHRA and CDR2 as YSYEKL. This CDR3 comprises 13 residues. V shed 0 bases and J shed 8 bases, with 8 bases lying between them. The CDR3 loop reads CASSQEGGDEQFF. The CDR3 bases are TGCGCCAGCAGCCAAGAAGGAGGCGATGAGCAGTTCTTC.

This clone was seen only once. The V call is TRBV7-9, the J call TRBJ2-1; 7 bases line up with TRBD2. Germline V gives CDR1 SEHNR, CDR2 FQNEAQ (reference sequence). This CDR3 is 16 amino acids long. V was clipped by 4 bases and J by 3 bases; unmatched bases: 9. In DNA form, the CDR3 reads TGTGCCAGCAGCTCCCAGCGGGACGGGAACTACAATGAGCAGTTCTTC. This gives the protein CASSSQRDGNYNEQFF.

This clone has just a few counts. The CDR3 nucleotides read TGTGCCAGCAGCTTAGGAACAGGGATGCACTATGGCTACACCTTC. Its translation: CASSLGTGMHYGYTF. V is TRBV13 and J is TRBJ1-2, with D perhaps matching TRBD1 (6 bases). The germline V gene encodes CDR1 PRHDT and CDR2 FYEKMQ (reference sequence). The germline V and J ends were trimmed by 0 bases and 3 bases, with 11 bases remaining between them. The CDR3 length is 15 residues.